What follows describes a single T cell receptor (beta chain). Its antigen is still unknown. Extraction of RNA preceded its reverse transcription into cDNA, which served as the sequencing template. TCRdb's copy holds only in-frame clones and misses some; the assay was immunoSEQ multiplex PCR. The profile shows about 97,000 clones, around 45% of them singletons. CD4+ and CD8+ T cells were sorted from PBMCs. The data were obtained in a study of CD8+ T cells in alopecia areata. Study overall: Administration of oral tofacitinib to treated patients was at 5 to 10 mg twice daily.

Findings of the study overall: Greater clonality was observed in lesional scalp samples, especially alopecia totalis/universalis, versus normal scalp. When scalp samples are sequenced, resident alphabeta T cells of normal skin are also captured.

The V and J ends lost 7 bases and 3 bases respectively, with 14 bases between them. This CDR3 comprises 14 residues. Germline CDR1 reads SGHRS; CDR2 reads YFSETQ. The chain is built from TRBV5-1 and TRBJ2-1; tentatively, D is TRBD2 (7 bases). Material for sequencing was CD4+ T cells sorted from blood. This sequence was found in a human donor with alopecia areata. Here the CDR3 reads CASHPGGYYNEQFF. As DNA, the CDR3 is TGCGCCAGCCATCCGGGGGGCTACTACAATGAGCAGTTCTTC.